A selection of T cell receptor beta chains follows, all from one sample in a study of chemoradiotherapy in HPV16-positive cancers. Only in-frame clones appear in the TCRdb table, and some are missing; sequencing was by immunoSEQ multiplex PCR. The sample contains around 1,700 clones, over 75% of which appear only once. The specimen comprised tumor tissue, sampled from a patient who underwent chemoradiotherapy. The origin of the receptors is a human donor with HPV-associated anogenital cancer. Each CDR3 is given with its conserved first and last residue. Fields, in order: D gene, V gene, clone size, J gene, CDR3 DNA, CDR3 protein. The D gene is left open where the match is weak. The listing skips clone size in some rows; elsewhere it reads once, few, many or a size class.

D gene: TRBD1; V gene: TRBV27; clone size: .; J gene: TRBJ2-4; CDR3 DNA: TGTGCCAGCAGTTCCAGGGGGCGCAAGTACATTCAGTACTTC; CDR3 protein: CASSSRGRKYIQYF
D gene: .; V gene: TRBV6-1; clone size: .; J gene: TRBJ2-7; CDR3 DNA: TGTGCCAGCAGTGATTTGTTAGCGGTGAACTCCTACGAGCAGTACTTC; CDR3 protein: CASSDLLAVNSYEQYF
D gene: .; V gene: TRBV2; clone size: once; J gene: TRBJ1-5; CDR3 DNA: TGTGCCAGCAGTGAGGGACGGAAGAATCAGCCCCAGCATTTT; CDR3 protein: CASSEGRKNQPQHF
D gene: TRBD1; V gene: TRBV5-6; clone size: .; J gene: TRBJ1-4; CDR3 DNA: TGTGCCAGCAGCTCGAGGGACAGGGATGAAAAACTGTTTTTT; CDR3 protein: CASSSRDRDEKLFF
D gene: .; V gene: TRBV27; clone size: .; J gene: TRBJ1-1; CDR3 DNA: TGTGCCAGCAGTTTACTTTATAGGGGTGGGGGCACTGAAGCTTTCTTT; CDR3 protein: CASSLLYRGGGTEAFF
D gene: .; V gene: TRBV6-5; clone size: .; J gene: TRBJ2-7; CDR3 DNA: TGTGCCAGCAAGCGGCCCACCTCGACAGGCGGCGAGCAGTACTTC; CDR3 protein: CASKRPTSTGGEQYF
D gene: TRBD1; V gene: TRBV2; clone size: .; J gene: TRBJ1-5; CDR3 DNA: TGTGCCAGCAAGGGGACAGGGACGTATCAGCCCCAGCATTTT; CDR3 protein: CASKGTGTYQPQHF
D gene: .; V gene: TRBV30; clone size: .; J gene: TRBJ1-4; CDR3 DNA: TGTGCCTGGAGTGAGGCCCCGCACGATGAAAAACTGTTTTTT; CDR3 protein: CAWSEAPHDEKLFF
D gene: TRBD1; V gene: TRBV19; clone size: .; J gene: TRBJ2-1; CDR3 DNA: TGTGCCAGTAGCTTCAGGGGGATTTCGGGTGAGCAGTTCTTC; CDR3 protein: CASSFRGISGEQFF
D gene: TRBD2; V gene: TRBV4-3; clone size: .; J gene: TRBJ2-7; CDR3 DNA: TGCGCCAGCAGCCAGGTTAGCGGGAGTAGCTACGAGCAGTACTTC; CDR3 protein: CASSQVSGSSYEQYF